The 5 T cell receptor beta chains below come from one sample, sequenced in a study of response to subunit inactivated influenza vaccine. MiXCR, run by TCRdb on the RT-PCR reads, gives a single entry per CDR3 protein. The repertoire has roughly 780,000 distinct CDR3 sequences, about 18% of them found once; the top ten carry 11%. Sequencing was performed on PBMCs from blood, taken around 5 days after vaccination. The receptor set was obtained from a middle-aged man who received an inactivated influenza vaccine.

V and J are TRBV12-3 or TRBV12-4 and TRBJ1-2; D ambiguous. V lost 5 bases and J lost 7, with 17 bases in between. This CDR3 contains 14 residues. The CDR3 loop is CASSRERTPAGYTF. CDR3 DNA: TGTGCCAGCAGTAGAGAGCGGACGCCGGCTGGCTACACCTTC.

The V gene is TRBV7-2, the J gene TRBJ2-3, with 11 bases identical to TRBD2. V shed 2 bases and J 3 bases; nucleotides not matched to a gene: 4. CDR1 SGHTA and CDR2 FQGNSA come from the germline V gene. The length of the CDR3 is 16 residues. This chain's CDR3 is CASSLSASGRTDTQYF. DNA for the CDR3: TGTGCCAGCAGCTTATCGGCTAGCGGGAGGACAGATACGCAGTATTTT.

The J gene is TRBJ2-1, the V gene TRBV28; 8 bases align to TRBD2. Germline-derived CDR1 and CDR2 are MDHEN and SYDVKM. J gave up 4 bases and V 7 bases, and 6 bases lay outside the gene matches. This CDR3 region has 14 residues. The CDR3 spells CASTILAGYNEQFF. The CDR3 DNA follows: TGTGCCAGCACTATATTAGCGGGATACAATGAGCAGTTCTTC.

This chain connects TRBV5-1 to TRBJ2-5; D call uncertain. Per the germline V gene, CDR1 is SGHRS and CDR2 is YFSETQ. The CDR3 has 13 amino acids. Trimming left V 4 bases short and J 5 bases short, with 12 bases between. The CDR3 DNA reads as TGCGCCAGCAGCCCTTCGGAACGGGAGACCCAGTACTTC. The encoded protein is CASSPSERETQYF.

The genes are TRBV5-1 and TRBJ2-6, with 12 positions matching TRBD2. With 3 bases clipped from V and 0 bases from J, the junction kept 1 base outside the gene matches. CDR1 and CDR2 from the germline V gene are SGHRS and YFSETQ. There are 17 residues in the CDR3. CDR3 loop: CASSWTSGVSGANVLTF. The CDR3 DNA is TGCGCCAGCAGCTGGACTAGCGGGGTCTCTGGGGCCAACGTCCTGACTTTC.